Here is one TCR beta chain with its context. What it recognizes is unknown. The data stem from a study of T cells in Graves' hyperthyroidism and ophthalmopathy. Overall study results and limits: In simple terms, a model built on 13 V-J features told ophthalmopathy apart from stable hyperthyroidism. Blood also carried most thyroid clonotypes expanded above 0.001.

Hyperthyroidism in the patients, aged 18 to 65, was newly diagnosed and under 2 months in duration. Diagnoses were established using clinical symptoms, serum thyroxine and TRAb, thyroid ultrasound and orbital computed tomography. The germline gives CDR1 SQVTM, CDR2 ANQGSEA. This CDR3 spans 9 amino acids. Trimming cost V 8 bases and J 10 bases, with 11 bases left between them. The investigators amplified TCR beta CDR3 regions from RNA transcripts. Researchers ran a first-round RT-PCR on the TCR CDR3 using the HTBI primer set. Using its own MiXCR run on the multiplex PCR reads, TCRdb lists one record per CDR3 protein. The sample has about 540,000 distinct CDR3 sequences, around 42% seen once; the top ten hold about 8.3%.

The chain is built from TRBV29-1 and TRBJ1-1; no reliable D call. The sequence came from a woman younger than 30 with Graves' hyperthyroidism. The sample comprised peripheral blood or thyroid tissue (not recorded which). The CDR3 loop is CSHTRVAFF. The CDR3 DNA follows: TGCAGCCACACCAGAGTAGCTTTCTTT.